The 32 T cell receptor beta chains listed next were all sequenced from one sample in a study of identical twins. From the 5' RACE reads, TCRdb called clonotypes with MiXCR, one entry per CDR3 protein. The sample has hundreds of thousands of distinct CDR3 sequences, roughly 20% seen once. These data also featured in a second study, about T cells expressing NK-cell markers.

Sequencing was carried out using PBMCs. The receptors were gathered from a woman under 30 in good health.

The gene calls are TRBV5-6 and TRBJ2-2; D is ambiguous. Germline CDR1 and CDR2: SGHDT and YYEEEE. Trimming cost V 0 bases and J 9 bases, with 12 bases left between them. The CDR3 totals 14 residues. CDR3: CASSLGLPQRELFF. The CDR3 coding sequence is TGTGCCAGCAGCTTGGGACTGCCTCAGAGGGAGCTGTTTTTT.

This clonotype was observed a few times. The rearrangement links TRBV20-1 to TRBJ2-5; tentative D call: TRBD2 (6 bases). CDR1 is DFQATT, CDR2 SNEGSKA, per germline (reference sequence). There are 13 residues in the CDR3. Trimming took off 0 bases at V and 4 bases at J, with 9 bases between the two ends. As DNA, the CDR3 is TGCAGTGCTAGAGATCTTAGCGGAGAGACCCAGTACTTC. Protein: CSARDLSGETQYF.

CDR3 in DNA: TGTGCCAGCAGCTCCCCTAGCGGGGAGTTCACAGATACGCAGTATTTT. This translates into CASSSPSGEFTDTQYF. This sequence joins TRBV5-6 and TRBJ2-3, with 9 positions matching TRBD2. There are 16 residues in the CDR3. The germline V gene encodes CDR1 SGHDT and CDR2 YYEEEE. The ends lost 3 bases at V and 2 bases at J; junction bases unmatched: 7.

The sample holds many counts of this clonotype. The chain joins TRBV25-1 to TRBJ1-2; no firm D call. The CDR3 runs to 14 residues. Germline-derived CDR1 and CDR2 are MGHDK and SYGVNS. V was cut by 8 bases and J by 0 bases, with 13 bases left in between. CDR3 amino acids: CASEPAGSNYGYTF. In nucleotides, the CDR3 is TGTGCCAGCGAACCGGCCGGGTCTAACTATGGCTACACCTTC.

This clonotype was detected a few times. The rearrangement joins TRBV29-1 to TRBJ2-3; TRBD2 matches 7 bases. The CDR3 is 15 amino acids. Germline V CDR1 and CDR2: SQVTM, ANQGSEA. Germline trimming cut 0 bases from V and 1 base from J; bases unmatched to any gene: 4. This chain's CDR3 is CSVEEPRGGTDTQYF. The CDR3 DNA follows: TGCAGCGTTGAAGAGCCCCGGGGGGGCACAGATACGCAGTATTTT.

Only a few counts were recorded for this clonotype. The V gene is TRBV29-1, the J gene TRBJ2-1; 9 bases are a match to TRBD2. The CDR3 loop spans 16 amino acids. Per germline, CDR1 SQVTM and CDR2 ANQGSEA. Trimming removed 7 bases from V and 1 base from J; junction bases left unmatched: 11. CDR3 DNA sequence: TGCAGCGGGAGGGTGGCTAGCGGGGTGTCCTACAATGAGCAGTTCTTC. Its protein product is CSGRVASGVSYNEQFF.

The chain is built from TRBV20-1 and TRBJ2-1; TRBD2 is a possible D gene (7 bases). The CDR3 is 14 amino acids. Trimming pared 1 base from V and 9 bases from J, leaving 16 bases between. The germline V gene encodes CDR1 DFQATT and CDR2 SNEGSKA (reference sequence). The DNA for the CDR3 is TGCAGTGCTAGAGGTCCGACTAGGGGGGGTGAGCAGTTCTTC. It yields the protein CSARGPTRGGEQFF.

In its sample, this clonotype was seen a few times. The chain is built from TRBV9 and TRBJ1-2; weak D call: TRBD1 (6 bases). The CDR3 spans 17 residues. V lost 4 bases and J lost 4, with 23 bases in between. Germline-derived CDR1 and CDR2 are SGDLS and YYNGEE. CDR3 DNA: TGTGCCAGCAGCCGGCAGGGGACACCGATGCCCTCCTATGGCTACACCTTC. Amino acid sequence: CASSRQGTPMPSYGYTF.

The chain has TRBV29-1 and TRBJ2-3, with a tentative D call TRBD2 (6 bases). Germline CDR1 and CDR2: SQVTM and ANQGSEA. V gave up 2 bases and J gave up 4 bases, with 10 bases separating them. This CDR3 contains 13 residues. CDR3 protein: CSVERTTSDTQYF. The CDR3 nucleotides read TGCAGCGTTGAAAGGACTACCTCAGATACGCAGTATTTT.

This clonotype was seen more than once but under ten times. The rearrangement joins TRBV12-3 or TRBV12-4 to TRBJ2-5; D gene ambiguous. The length of the CDR3 is 13 residues. V lost 6 bases and J 2 bases, leaving 10 bases between the germline ends. CDR3 loop: CASRENLQETQYF. The CDR3 nucleotides read TGTGCCAGCAGGGAGAACTTGCAAGAGACCCAGTACTTC.

This clonotype was recorded a few times. The DNA of the CDR3 is TGCAGCGTTGCTGTCACTAGCGGGAGTCTCACCTACGAGCAGTACTTC. Protein product: CSVAVTSGSLTYEQYF. J is TRBJ2-7 and V is TRBV29-1; 11 bases are shared with TRBD2. The CDR3 is 16 amino acids. Germline V gives CDR1 SQVTM, CDR2 ANQGSEA. After removal of 4 bases from V and 2 bases from J, the junction contained 10 bases not matched to a gene.

The gene calls are TRBV7-8 and TRBJ2-2; possible D gene TRBD1, 6 bases. The germline gives CDR1 SGHVS, CDR2 FQNEAQ. With 2 bases removed from V and 0 bases from J, the gap between germline ends came to 16 bases. The CDR3 has 18 amino acids. The CDR3 nucleotides are TGTGCCAGCAGCTTATATGCGGGCAGGGGTTCGAACACCGGGGAGCTGTTTTTT. Its protein product is CASSLYAGRGSNTGELFF.

The chain is built from TRBV10-3 and TRBJ2-2; 10 bases match TRBD1. Germline CDR1 and CDR2: ENHRY and SYGVKD. The V segment lost 9 bases and the J segment 7 bases; nucleotides outside the gene matches: 8. This CDR3 has 14 amino acids. CDR3 nucleotides: TGTGCCATGAGGACAGGGGGTAACGACGGGGAGCTGTTTTTT. Translating gives CAMRTGGNDGELFF.

This clonotype was detected a few times. The chain employs TRBV9 and TRBJ2-3; D call uncertain. The germline V gene encodes CDR1 SGDLS and CDR2 YYNGEE. CDR3 length: 15 residues. V shed 0 bases and J shed 4 bases, with 12 bases lying between them. Here the CDR3 reads CASSVEGSPPDTQYF. The CDR3 DNA reads TGTGCCAGCAGCGTAGAAGGATCCCCCCCAGATACGCAGTATTTT.

This clonotype was seen more than once but under ten times. The chain carries TRBV6-1 and TRBJ1-5, with D hard to call. The germline V gene encodes CDR1 MNHNS and CDR2 SASEGT. Trimming stripped 2 bases from V and 11 bases from J, with 7 bases between. This CDR3 region has 11 residues. The CDR3 is CASSELKAQHF. The CDR3 DNA is TGTGCCAGCAGTGAACTAAAGGCCCAGCATTTT.

This sequence joins TRBV12-3 or TRBV12-4 and TRBJ2-1; D assignment may be TRBD1 or TRBD2 (5 bases each). The V end was cut by 7 bases, the J end by 12 bases, with 13 bases between. The CDR3 totals 11 residues. The CDR3 nucleotides are TGTGCCAGCACTTCGGGGCCCGGGCAGTTCTTC. Its translation is CASTSGPGQFF.

The genes are TRBV7-9 and TRBJ2-7, with 8 positions matching TRBD1. The CDR3 sequence is 14 residues long. The ends lost 7 bases at V and 3 bases at J; junction bases unmatched: 8. Germline loops: CDR1 SEHNR, CDR2 FQNEAQ (reference sequence). CDR3 nucleotide sequence: TGTGCCAGCACCCCGACAGGGGCGGGCTACGAGCAGTACTTC. This encodes CASTPTGAGYEQYF.

The chain links TRBV6-1 to TRBJ1-2; D ambiguous. CDR3 length: 13 residues. Germline CDR1 is MNHNS and CDR2 is SASEGT. Trimming stripped 8 bases from V and 4 bases from J, with 14 bases between. The CDR3 loop is CASGGPTIYGYTF. Here the CDR3 DNA reads TGTGCCAGCGGAGGTCCGACGATCTATGGCTACACCTTC.

This clonotype was observed a few times. The rearrangement uses TRBV7-9 and TRBJ2-1; D is ambiguous. The CDR3 length is 14 residues. Germline V gene lookup returns CDR1 SEHNR and CDR2 FQNEAQ (reference sequence). The germline V and J ends were trimmed by 2 bases and 8 bases, with 13 bases remaining between them. CDR3 protein: CASSLLVGLDEQFF. The CDR3 nucleotides are TGTGCCAGCAGCTTACTTGTAGGGTTGGATGAGCAGTTCTTC.

The chain uses TRBV18 and TRBJ1-2, with 11 bases that match TRBD1. The trim removed 6 bases at V and 3 bases at J, leaving 3 bases unmatched. This CDR3 region has 14 residues. Germline loops: CDR1 KGHSH, CDR2 LQKENI. CDR3 bases: TGTGCCAGCTCCCGGGACAGGGGGGACTATGGCTACACCTTC. Translation gives CASSRDRGDYGYTF.

This clonotype was seen a handful of times. This chain joins TRBV12-3 or TRBV12-4 and TRBJ1-2; D is undetermined. The CDR3 has 15 amino acids. V lost 4 bases to trimming and J lost 4 bases, with 16 bases between them. In nucleotides, the CDR3 is TGTGCCAGCAGTTATCTCGGGCGGTACGGCTATGGCTACACCTTC. Its translation is CASSYLGRYGYGYTF.

CDR3 bases: TGTGCCAGCAGCTCAGCGGCGGGGGACCTCTACGAGCAGTACTTC. This translates into CASSSAAGDLYEQYF. This chain links TRBV9 with TRBJ2-7, with TRBD2 matching 7 bases. The ends lost 4 bases at V and 3 bases at J; junction bases unmatched: 10. This CDR3 spans 15 amino acids. CDR1 SGDLS and CDR2 YYNGEE come from the germline V gene.

The sample holds a few counts of this clonotype. The chain has TRBV6-1 and TRBJ1-1; weak D call: TRBD1 (5 bases). V was pared by 6 bases and J by 7 bases, with 15 bases between. Per the germline V gene, CDR1 is MNHNS and CDR2 is SASEGT. The CDR3 runs 13 residues. CDR3 coding DNA: TGTGCCAGCAGGCTGGGGGGGTCGGGTGAAGCTTTCTTT. Amino acid sequence: CASRLGGSGEAFF.

V gene TRBV9 combines with J gene TRBJ2-7; the D is unclear. The V and J ends lost 3 bases and 3 bases respectively, with 13 bases between them. This CDR3 comprises 14 residues. Germline V CDR1 and CDR2: SGDLS, YYNGEE. CDR3 DNA: TGTGCCAGCAGCGGATCTATTGATTACTACGAGCAGTACTTC. Amino acids: CASSGSIDYYEQYF.

This clonotype was picked up a small number of times. The chain combines TRBV5-1 with TRBJ1-2, with D uncertain. V was cut by 9 bases and J by 6 bases, with 6 bases left in between. This CDR3 is built from 9 residues. Germline CDR1 is SGHRS and CDR2 is YFSETQ. Written as DNA, the CDR3 is TGCGCCACCCTGAATGGCTACACCTTC. Translated, it gives CATLNGYTF.

This clonotype has just a few counts. The rearrangement joins TRBV12-3 or TRBV12-4 to TRBJ2-1, with D possibly being TRBD2 (6 bases). The CDR3 consists of 14 residues. Trimming cost V 1 base and J 8 bases, with 12 bases left between them. The CDR3 DNA is TGTGCCAGCAGTTTAGGGGGGAGGATTGATGAGCAGTTCTTC. This encodes CASSLGGRIDEQFF.

The rearrangement uses TRBV5-1 and TRBJ2-3, with TRBD1 as a possible D gene (6 bases). Germline V gene lookup returns CDR1 SGHRS and CDR2 YFSETQ. V shed 4 bases and J shed 0 bases, with 15 bases lying between them. The length of the CDR3 is 16 residues. CDR3 bases: TGCGCCAGCAGCATGGGGTGGGGGCCCAGCACAGATACGCAGTATTTT. Translated, it gives CASSMGWGPSTDTQYF.

This chain joins TRBV20-1 and TRBJ1-4, with 12 nucleotides matching TRBD1. The CDR3 consists of 13 residues. Germline lookup yields CDR1 DFQATT and CDR2 SNEGSKA (reference sequence). V shed 4 bases, J shed 10 bases, and the junction held 4 bases outside the gene matches. The CDR3 here is CSATGQGAGKLFF. The DNA for the CDR3 is TGCAGTGCTACGGGACAGGGGGCTGGAAAACTGTTTTTT.

The rearrangement links TRBV4-3 to TRBJ2-1; the D gene is possibly TRBD2 (6 bases). CDR1 is LGHNA, CDR2 YSLEER, per germline. Trimming left V 2 bases short and J 9 bases short, with 20 bases between. This CDR3 is 16 amino acids long. The CDR3 DNA reads TGCGCCAGCAGCCAAACCAGGGCAGGCGCAGCGGGTGAGCAGTTCTTC. Amino acid sequence: CASSQTRAGAAGEQFF.

The V call is TRBV30, the J call TRBJ2-5; no reliable D call. Germline loops: CDR1 GTSNPN, CDR2 SVGIG (reference sequence). Between the trimmed V and J ends, which lost 7 bases and 5 bases, there was a span of 11 bases. The CDR3 covers 11 residues. The CDR3 DNA reads as TGTGCCTTCCTCACGACGGAGACCCAGTACTTC. Translation: CAFLTTETQYF.

This clonotype was counted a few times. The V gene is TRBV12-3 or TRBV12-4, the J gene TRBJ2-7; the D gene is possibly TRBD1 (5 bases). This CDR3 spans 14 amino acids. The ends were cut back, 0 bases at V and 2 bases at J, with 8 bases in the middle. The CDR3 coding sequence is TGTGCCAGCAGTTTAGCGCAGACAGCCTACGAGCAGTACTTC. Amino acids: CASSLAQTAYEQYF.

This clonotype was found a few times. V and J are TRBV2 and TRBJ2-5; 11 positions match TRBD2. The V gene's germline CDR1 is SNHLY and CDR2 FYNNEI. V trimming: 5 bases; J trimming: 2 bases; junction bases outside the gene matches: 7. This CDR3 is built from 16 residues. This CDR3 is CASSYPGLAEQETQYF. The DNA for the CDR3 is TGTGCCAGCAGTTACCCGGGACTAGCGGAGCAAGAGACCCAGTACTTC. The full variable domain, completed using reference TRBV2 and TRBJ2-5, is EPEVTQTPSHQVTQMGQEVILRCVPISNHLYFYWYRQILGQKVEFLVSFYNNEISEKSEIFDDQFSVERPDGSNFTLKIRSTKLEDSAMYFCASSYPGLAEQETQYFGPGTRLLVL.